The 16 T cell receptor beta chains below all came from one sample that was sequenced in a study of T cells after somatic rescue of genetic block. Some clones are missing from TCRdb's copy, which holds only in-frame ones; the method was immunoSEQ multiplex PCR. Of tens of thousands of clones listed, roughly 90% are singletons. The specimen was peripheral blood mononuclear cells (PBMCs). These receptors came from a man aged 30 to 39.

This rearrangement joins TRBV27 to TRBJ2-2; possible D gene TRBD2, 5 bases. The CDR3 loop spans 13 amino acids. CDR1 is MNHEY and CDR2 is SMNVEV in the germline V gene (reference sequence). V lost 5 bases and J lost 6, with 10 bases in between. The CDR3 region is CASSLAGAGELFF. CDR3 nucleotides: TGTGCCAGCAGTCTAGCCGGGGCCGGGGAGCTGTTTTTT.

The chain uses TRBV6-6 and TRBJ2-5, with 8 bases lining up with TRBD1. V shed 6 bases, J shed 5 bases, and the junction held 8 bases outside the gene matches. This CDR3 is 14 amino acids long. Germline CDR1 and CDR2: MNHNY and SVGAGI (reference sequence). CDR3 region: CASRNGQGRETQYF. CDR3 nucleotides: TGTGCCAGCAGAAACGGACAGGGAAGGGAGACCCAGTACTTC.

The genes are TRBV10-3 and TRBJ1-1; D might be TRBD1 (5 bases). The CDR3 is 16 residues long. Trimming cost V 6 bases and J 1 base, with 18 bases left between them. The germline V gene encodes CDR1 ENHRY and CDR2 SYGVKD. The CDR3 protein is CAIRTIFGTGNTEAFF. Here the CDR3 DNA reads TGTGCCATCAGAACTATTTTCGGGACGGGGAACACTGAAGCTTTCTTT.

The rearrangement links TRBV15 to TRBJ1-1; TRBD1 matches 7 bases. The length of the CDR3 is 17 residues. Per germline, CDR1 LNHNV and CDR2 YYDKDF (reference sequence). V lost 0 bases and J lost 0; bases outside the gene matches: 7. The CDR3 is CATSREAITGVNTEAFF. The CDR3 DNA is TGTGCCACCAGCAGAGAAGCCATTACAGGGGTGAACACTGAAGCTTTCTTT. The full variable domain, rest sourced from reference TRBV15 and TRBJ1-1, is DAMVIQNPRYQVTQFGKPVTLSCSQTLNHNVMYWYQQKSSQAPKLLFHYYDKDFNNEADTPDNFQSRRPNTSFCFLDIRSPGLGDTAMYLCATSREAITGVNTEAFFGQGTRLTVV.

This rearrangement joins TRBV19 to TRBJ2-7; D assignment may be TRBD1 or TRBD2 (5 bases each). V shed 3 bases and J shed 7 bases, with 16 bases lying between them. The CDR3 covers 14 residues. The V gene's germline CDR1 is LNHDA and CDR2 SQIVND (reference sequence). The CDR3 region has the DNA TGTGCCAGTAGTATCCGGGCAGCTGAGGGGGAGCAGTACTTC. The encoded protein is CASSIRAAEGEQYF. The variable domain in full, completed from reference TRBV19 and TRBJ2-7, reads DGGITQSPKYLFRKEGQNVTLSCEQNLNHDAMYWYRQDPGQGLRLIYYSQIVNDFQKGDIAEGYSVSREKKESFPLTVTSAQKNPTAFYLCASSIRAAEGEQYFGPGTRLTVT.

The chain carries TRBV9 and TRBJ2-7, with D possibly matching TRBD2 (5 bases). CDR1 is SGDLS, CDR2 YYNGEE, per germline. V was clipped by 3 bases and J by 4 bases, with 14 bases between them. This CDR3 is 14 amino acids long. CDR3 sequence (DNA): TGTGCCAGCAGCGCCCCCAATCGGGATTACGAGCAGTACTTC. Translation: CASSAPNRDYEQYF.

The V call is TRBV18, the J call TRBJ1-1; D may be TRBD1 (6 bases). The germline gives CDR1 KGHSH, CDR2 LQKENI. The ends were cut back, 5 bases at V and 6 bases at J, with 19 bases in the middle. The CDR3 extends over 15 amino acids. CDR3 coding DNA: TGTGCCAGCTCAGGAACAAGACAGGTACAGCCTGAAGCTTTCTTT. This sequence encodes CASSGTRQVQPEAFF.

The sample holds one count of this clone. The chain combines TRBV28 with TRBJ1-5; D possibly corresponds to TRBD1 (6 bases). Trimming removed 6 bases at V and 2 bases at J, with 11 bases between. Germline values: CDR1 MDHEN, CDR2 SYDVKM. The CDR3 runs to 14 residues. CDR3 region: CASSLAGGNQPQHF. CDR3 sequence (DNA): TGTGCCAGCAGCCTGGCAGGGGGCAATCAGCCCCAGCATTTT.

CDR3 region: CASSLRTTIRLSQNGNGETQYF. The CDR3 bases are TGTGCCAGCAGCTTAAGGACTACGATTAGGTTATCACAAAACGGAAACGGAGAGACCCAGTACTTC. V is TRBV7-7 and J is TRBJ2-5, with D possibly being TRBD2 (6 bases). The CDR3 spans 22 residues. V lost 2 bases and J 4 bases, leaving 35 bases between the germline ends. CDR1 and CDR2 (germline): SSHAT, FNYEAQ (reference sequence).

The chain employs TRBV30 and TRBJ1-1, with a possible D match to TRBD1 (5 bases). Deletions cut 2 bases from V and 9 bases from J, with 16 bases between. CDR1 GTSNPN and CDR2 SVGIG come from the germline V gene (reference sequence). This CDR3 is 13 amino acids long. The CDR3 spells CAWSPTGGAQAFF. As DNA, the CDR3 is TGTGCCTGGAGTCCCACAGGCGGCGCCCAAGCTTTCTTT.

The chain links TRBV7-9 to TRBJ1-2, with TRBD1 matching over 8 bases. CDR1 and CDR2 from the germline V gene are SEHNR and FQNEAQ (reference sequence). V trimming: 5 bases; J trimming: 3 bases; junction bases outside the gene matches: 5. This CDR3 has 14 residues. The CDR3 bases are TGTGCCAGCAGCCAAGGACAGGGAGACTATGGCTACACCTTC. Protein: CASSQGQGDYGYTF.

This clone was recorded only once. The rearrangement links TRBV14 to TRBJ1-3, with 7 nucleotides matching TRBD1. Germline-derived CDR1 and CDR2 are SGHDN and FVKESK. The V segment lost 4 bases and the J segment 4 bases; nucleotides outside the gene matches: 7. CDR3 size: 15 residues. The CDR3 nucleotides are TGTGCCAGCAGCCTACTGACAGGGTCCGGAAACACCATATATTTT. Translating it yields CASSLLTGSGNTIYF.

This chain links TRBV9 with TRBJ2-1; the D call may be TRBD1 or TRBD2 (5 bases each). The V end was cut by 3 bases, the J end by 3 bases, with 13 bases between. The CDR3 is 15 amino acids. Germline values: CDR1 SGDLS, CDR2 YYNGEE. CDR3 loop: CASSAGGANYNEQFF. In DNA form, the CDR3 reads TGTGCCAGCAGCGCTGGGGGAGCAAACTACAATGAGCAGTTCTTC. The complete variable domain, with remaining parts taken from reference TRBV9 and TRBJ2-1, reads DSGVTQTPKHLITATGQRVTLRCSPRSGDLSVYWYQQSLDQGLQFLIQYYNGEERAKGNILERFSAQQFPDLHSELNLSSLELGDSALYFCASSAGGANYNEQFFGPGTRLTVL.

This chain connects TRBV6-5 to TRBJ2-5; tentative D call: TRBD1 (6 bases). The germline V and J ends were trimmed by 7 bases and 9 bases, with 24 bases remaining between them. The CDR3 is 15 residues long. Germline CDR1 reads MNHEY; CDR2 reads SVGAGI. In nucleotides, the CDR3 is TGTGCCAGCAAACCATGGGACAACCGCTTGGAAGCCCAGTACTTC. It codes for CASKPWDNRLEAQYF.

The chain combines TRBV7-6 with TRBJ2-5, with D tentatively TRBD2 (6 bases). The CDR3 runs to 14 residues. Trimming shortened V by 5 bases and J by 5 bases, and 15 bases separated the two germline ends. CDR1 SGHVS and CDR2 FNYEAQ come from the germline V gene. The CDR3 nucleotides are TGTGCCAGCAGCCTCACCGGGAGTGTGGAGACCCAGTACTTC. Protein sequence: CASSLTGSVETQYF.

The V call is TRBV7-8, the J call TRBJ1-3, with 10 nucleotides matching TRBD1. The germline CDR1 and CDR2 sequences are SGHVS and FQNEAQ. The V and J ends lost 7 bases and 0 bases, in that order; junction bases with no gene match: 21. The CDR3 length is 21 residues. CDR3 sequence reads: CASTRHRTGGVKGGSGNTIYF. As DNA, the CDR3 is TGTGCCAGCACCCGCCACAGGACAGGGGGTGTTAAAGGGGGCTCTGGAAACACCATATATTTT.